A single sample gave rise to the 24 T cell receptor beta chains below, sequenced in a study of cytomegalovirus exposure and HLA in healthy donors. 13 Jbeta primers and 60 Vbeta primers were used for the PCR. TCRdb's copy holds only in-frame clones and misses some; the assay was immunoSEQ multiplex PCR. The sample shows around 150,000 clones, 60% to 85% of them seen only once. Material for sequencing was PBMCs. Source of these receptors: a male donor in good health and CMV-seronegative.

In this sample, this clone turned up a few times. The J gene is TRBJ1-2, the V gene TRBV6-1; D uncertain. Germline V gives CDR1 MNHNS, CDR2 SASEGT. Trimming shortened V by 3 bases and J by 1 base, and 9 bases separated the two germline ends. The CDR3 consists of 14 residues. The chain's CDR3 is CASSEGGDNYGYTF. In DNA, the CDR3 is TGTGCCAGCAGTGAGGGCGGGGATAACTATGGCTACACCTTC.

The V gene is TRBV27, the J gene TRBJ2-3; the D gene is possibly TRBD2 (5 bases). V was clipped by 3 bases and J by 0 bases, with 10 bases between them. There are 15 residues in the CDR3. Germline V gives CDR1 MNHEY, CDR2 SMNVEV (reference sequence). The CDR3 DNA follows: TGTGCCAGCAGTTTCGGGGTGCGTAGCACAGATACGCAGTATTTT. Amino acids: CASSFGVRSTDTQYF.

CDR3 DNA sequence: TGTGCCAGCGGGACTTTAGGAAACTATGGCTACACCTTC. It specifies CASGTLGNYGYTF. The chain has TRBV6-5 and TRBJ1-2; possibly TRBD1 for D (5 bases). Germline CDR1 reads MNHEY; CDR2 reads SVGAGI. Trimming shortened V by 8 bases and J by 2 bases, and 12 bases separated the two germline ends. The CDR3 consists of 13 residues.

The genes are TRBV27 and TRBJ1-2; no clear D gene. Trimming took off 2 bases at V and 4 bases at J, with 5 bases between the two ends. There are 12 residues in the CDR3. CDR1 is MNHEY and CDR2 is SMNVEV in the germline V gene (reference sequence). The CDR3 sequence is CASSLRGYGYTF. In nucleotides, the CDR3 is TGTGCCAGCAGTTTACGGGGCTATGGCTACACCTTC.

The rearrangement uses TRBV6-1 and TRBJ1-4; D call uncertain. From germline, CDR1 is MNHNS and CDR2 SASEGT. Trimming pared 4 bases from V and 8 bases from J, leaving 8 bases between. The CDR3 loop spans 12 amino acids. The CDR3 loop is CASSARREKLFF. The CDR3 DNA is TGTGCCAGCAGTGCACGGAGAGAAAAACTGTTTTTT.

This clone occurred a few times. The chain recombines TRBV6-1 with TRBJ1-4; weak D call: TRBD1 (6 bases). V lost 6 bases to trimming and J lost 8 bases, with 19 bases between them. CDR1 and CDR2 (germline): MNHNS, SASEGT. The CDR3 spans 15 residues. CDR3 sequence: CASSALDRLLEKLFF. Here the CDR3 DNA reads TGTGCCAGCAGCGCCCTCGACAGGTTGTTAGAAAAACTGTTTTTT.

This clone was counted a few times. This chain links TRBV7-3 with TRBJ1-2; D is undetermined. V was pared by 6 bases and J by 2 bases, with 16 bases between. The CDR3 contains 15 residues. Per the germline V gene, CDR1 is SGHTA and CDR2 is FQGTGA. CDR3 loop: CASSSDPRGNYGYTF. CDR3 DNA sequence: TGTGCCAGCAGTTCAGACCCAAGAGGAAACTATGGCTACACCTTC.

This chain uses TRBV2 with TRBJ2-3; 13 bases line up with TRBD2. Germline CDR1 is SNHLY and CDR2 is FYNNEI. Germline trimming cut 5 bases from V and 4 bases from J; bases unmatched to any gene: 3. The CDR3 runs 15 residues. The CDR3 spells CASSTLAGGSDTQYF. CDR3 DNA sequence: TGTGCCAGCAGTACACTAGCGGGGGGGTCAGATACGCAGTATTTT.

The chain employs TRBV4-2 and TRBJ2-2; 9 positions agree with TRBD1. V gave up 4 bases and J gave up 5 bases; unmatched junction bases: 5. CDR1 and CDR2 (germline): LGHNA, YNFKEQ. The CDR3 is 15 residues long. In DNA, the CDR3 is TGTGCCAGCAGCCCCGGGACAGGGAGGACCGGGGAGCTGTTTTTT. Protein product: CASSPGTGRTGELFF.

This clone has a handful of counts. The chain has TRBV6-6 and TRBJ2-2; the D gene is possibly TRBD1 (5 bases). The V end was cut by 6 bases, the J end by 4 bases, with 9 bases between. This CDR3 region has 13 residues. CDR1 and CDR2 (germline): MNHNY, SVGAGI (reference sequence). The CDR3 reads CASSSDTTGELFF. For the CDR3, the DNA is TGTGCCAGCAGCTCGGACACCACCGGGGAGCTGTTTTTT.

The chain employs TRBV9 and TRBJ2-1; TRBD2 matches at 14 bases. CDR1 is SGDLS and CDR2 is YYNGEE in the germline V gene. Germline trimming cut 5 bases from V and 9 bases from J; bases unmatched to any gene: 10. The CDR3 contains 16 residues. This CDR3 reads CASRQTGTSGGGEQFF. Here the CDR3 DNA reads TGTGCCAGCAGACAAACCGGGACTAGCGGGGGTGGTGAGCAGTTCTTC.

The chain carries TRBV30 and TRBJ1-2, with D hard to call. CDR3 size: 14 residues. V lost 0 bases, J lost 1 base, and 9 bases lay in between. Germline loops: CDR1 GTSNPN, CDR2 SVGIG (reference sequence). In DNA form, the CDR3 reads TGTGCCTGGAGTGTATCTCGGAGTAACTATGGCTACACCTTC. This gives the protein CAWSVSRSNYGYTF.

This chain joins TRBV18 and TRBJ1-4, with a weak D call TRBD1 (5 bases). V lost 4 bases, J lost 2 bases, and 14 bases lay in between. The CDR3 spans 16 residues. Germline assignment: CDR1 KGHSH and CDR2 LQKENI. The CDR3 region is CASSLGLPGTNEKLFF. As DNA, the CDR3 is TGTGCCAGCTCACTTGGTTTACCAGGGACTAATGAAAAACTGTTTTTT.

This clone occurred once. The gene calls are TRBV6-1 and TRBJ2-1; 9 positions agree with TRBD2. The CDR3 loop spans 18 amino acids. V shed 4 bases and J 2 bases; nucleotides not matched to a gene: 12. Germline assignment: CDR1 MNHNS and CDR2 SASEGT. DNA of the CDR3: TGTGCCAGCAGTGGGGTAGCGGGAGCCATCGGGCCCTACAATGAGCAGTTCTTC. This translates into CASSGVAGAIGPYNEQFF.

The chain employs TRBV30 and TRBJ1-6, with TRBD1 matching 8 bases. The germline CDR1 and CDR2 sequences are GTSNPN and SVGIG (reference sequence). V shed 4 bases and J 8 bases; nucleotides not matched to a gene: 1. This CDR3 contains 12 residues. CDR3 sequence reads: CAWTTGDSPLHF. Written as DNA, the CDR3 is TGTGCCTGGACGACAGGGGATTCACCCCTCCACTTT.

The chain employs TRBV5-5 and TRBJ1-3; D not certain. Trimming removed 4 bases from V and 3 bases from J, with 23 bases in between. The CDR3 totals 18 residues. The V gene's germline CDR1 is SGHKS and CDR2 YYEKEE (reference sequence). CDR3 residues: CASSIWEVVGMSGNTIYF. The CDR3 coding sequence is TGTGCCAGCAGCATATGGGAGGTTGTCGGGATGAGTGGAAACACCATATATTTT.

This clone was found once. The rearrangement links TRBV11-3 to TRBJ2-4, with TRBD1 identical over 8 bases. The CDR3 has 18 residues. With V trimmed by 5 bases and J by 0 bases, 12 bases remained unmatched. From germline, CDR1 is SGHNT and CDR2 YENEEA. CDR3 region: CASSNLDRARLAKNIQYF. CDR3 sequence (DNA): TGTGCCAGCAGCAACCTGGACAGGGCTAGACTAGCCAAAAACATTCAGTACTTC.

The CDR3 nucleotides read TGTGCCATCAGTGACTCGGAGGGGGGCTACACCTTC. It translates to CAISDSEGGYTF. V and J are TRBV10-3 and TRBJ1-2, with D tentatively TRBD1 (5 bases). Between the trimmed V and J ends, which lost 3 bases and 8 bases, there was a span of 10 bases. The CDR3 consists of 12 residues. The germline gives CDR1 ENHRY, CDR2 SYGVKD.

The chain links TRBV5-1 to TRBJ2-2; 7 positions match TRBD1. The CDR3 is made up of 14 amino acids. Germline V gene lookup returns CDR1 SGHRS and CDR2 YFSETQ. V was pared by 2 bases and J by 6 bases, with 4 bases of the junction left unmatched. The CDR3 bases are TGCGCCAGCAGCTTACAGGGGAAGGCCGGGGAGCTGTTTTTT. This encodes CASSLQGKAGELFF. Full variable domain (rest looked up from reference TRBV5-1 and TRBJ2-2): KAGVTQTPRYLIKTRGQQVTLSCSPISGHRSVSWYQQTPGQGLQFLFEYFSETQRNKGNFPGRFSGRQFSNSRSEMNVSTLELGDSALYLCASSLQGKAGELFFGEGSRLTVL.

The CDR3 region is CASSSRTSGVNEQFF. The DNA of the CDR3 is TGTGCCAGCAGCTCCCGGACTAGCGGGGTAAATGAGCAGTTCTTC. The gene calls are TRBV7-9 and TRBJ2-1; 12 bases are a match to TRBD2. Germline trimming cut 4 bases from V and 7 bases from J; bases unmatched to any gene: 5. The CDR3 runs 15 residues. Germline V gene lookup returns CDR1 SEHNR and CDR2 FQNEAQ (reference sequence).

The chain joins TRBV5-5 to TRBJ1-6, with 8 bases identical to TRBD1. V lost 0 bases and J lost 13; bases outside the gene matches: 9. The CDR3 has 15 residues. CDR1 is SGHKS and CDR2 is YYEKEE in the germline V gene (reference sequence). The CDR3 bases are TGTGCCAGCAGCTTGGCCGTCCAGGGGGCAGCCCCCCTCCACTTT. Translation: CASSLAVQGAAPLHF.

The chain combines TRBV7-9 with TRBJ1-3; possibly TRBD1 for D (6 bases). Between the trimmed V and J ends, which lost 2 bases and 2 bases, there was a span of 10 bases. The CDR3 length is 15 residues. Germline CDR1 reads SEHNR; CDR2 reads FQNEAQ (reference sequence). CDR3 region: CASSLSNRAGNTIYF. DNA for the CDR3: TGTGCCAGCAGCTTATCGAACAGGGCTGGAAACACCATATATTTT.

V gene TRBV5-6 combines with J gene TRBJ2-7; D might be TRBD1 (5 bases). Germline V lookup: CDR1 SGHDT, CDR2 YYEEEE. The CDR3 is made up of 16 amino acids. Between the trimmed V and J ends, which lost 6 bases and 3 bases, there was a span of 22 bases. The CDR3 bases are TGTGCCAGCACCTGCCCAATTGAGACAGAAGACTACGAGCAGTACTTC. Protein: CASTCPIETEDYEQYF.

This clone appeared a few times. The chain carries TRBV27 and TRBJ1-5, with D perhaps matching TRBD1 (6 bases). Germline V CDR1 and CDR2: MNHEY, SMNVEV (reference sequence). The CDR3 covers 13 residues. V gave up 6 bases and J gave up 10 bases, with 16 bases separating them. This chain's CDR3 is CASRSDSLRPQHF. CDR3 nucleotide sequence: TGTGCCAGCAGATCGGACAGCCTCCGACCCCAGCATTTT.